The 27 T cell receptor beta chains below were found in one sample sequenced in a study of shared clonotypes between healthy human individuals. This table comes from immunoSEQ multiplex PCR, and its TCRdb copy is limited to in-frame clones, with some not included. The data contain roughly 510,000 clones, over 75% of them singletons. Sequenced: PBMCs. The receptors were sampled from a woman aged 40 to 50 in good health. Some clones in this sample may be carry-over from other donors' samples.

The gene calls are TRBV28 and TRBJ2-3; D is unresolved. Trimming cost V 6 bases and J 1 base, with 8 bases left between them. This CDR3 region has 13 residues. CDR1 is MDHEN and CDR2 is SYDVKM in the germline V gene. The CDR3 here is CASSGPGTDTQYF. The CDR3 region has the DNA TGTGCCAGCAGCGGGCCAGGCACAGATACGCAGTATTTT.

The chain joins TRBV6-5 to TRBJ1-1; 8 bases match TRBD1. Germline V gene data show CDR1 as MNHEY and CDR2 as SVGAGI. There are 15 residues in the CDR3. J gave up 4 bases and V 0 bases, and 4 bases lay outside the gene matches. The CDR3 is CASSYSRTGPTEAFF. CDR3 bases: TGTGCCAGCAGTTACTCCAGGACAGGGCCCACTGAAGCTTTCTTT.

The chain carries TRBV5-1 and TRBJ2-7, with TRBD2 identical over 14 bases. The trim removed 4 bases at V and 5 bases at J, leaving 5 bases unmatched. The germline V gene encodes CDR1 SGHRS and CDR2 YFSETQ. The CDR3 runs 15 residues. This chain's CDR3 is CASSAGTSGSHEQYF. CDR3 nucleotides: TGCGCCAGCAGCGCGGGGACTAGCGGGAGTCACGAGCAGTACTTC.

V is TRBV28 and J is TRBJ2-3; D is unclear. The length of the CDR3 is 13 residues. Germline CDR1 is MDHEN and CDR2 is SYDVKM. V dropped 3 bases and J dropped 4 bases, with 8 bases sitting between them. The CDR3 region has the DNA TGTGCCAGCAGTTTCGGCAGTTCAGATACGCAGTATTTT. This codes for CASSFGSSDTQYF.

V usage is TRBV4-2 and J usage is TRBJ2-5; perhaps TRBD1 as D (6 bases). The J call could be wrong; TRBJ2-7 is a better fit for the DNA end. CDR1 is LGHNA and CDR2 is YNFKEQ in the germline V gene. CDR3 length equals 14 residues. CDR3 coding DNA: TGTGCCAGCAGCCGCGAGGACAGAACCTACGAGCAGTACTTC. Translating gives CASSREDRTYEQYF.

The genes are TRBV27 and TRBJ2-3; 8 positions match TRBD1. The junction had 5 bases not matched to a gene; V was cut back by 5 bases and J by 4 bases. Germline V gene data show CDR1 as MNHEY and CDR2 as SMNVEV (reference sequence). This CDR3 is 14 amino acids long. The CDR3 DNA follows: TGTGCCAGCAGTGTGGGACAGGTTTCAGATACGCAGTATTTT. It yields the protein CASSVGQVSDTQYF.

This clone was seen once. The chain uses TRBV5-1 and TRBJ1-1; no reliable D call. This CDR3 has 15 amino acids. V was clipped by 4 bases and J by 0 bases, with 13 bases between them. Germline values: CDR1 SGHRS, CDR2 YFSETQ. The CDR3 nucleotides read TGCGCCAGCAGCCCTGTTGGAGGGATGAACACTGAAGCTTTCTTT. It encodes CASSPVGGMNTEAFF.

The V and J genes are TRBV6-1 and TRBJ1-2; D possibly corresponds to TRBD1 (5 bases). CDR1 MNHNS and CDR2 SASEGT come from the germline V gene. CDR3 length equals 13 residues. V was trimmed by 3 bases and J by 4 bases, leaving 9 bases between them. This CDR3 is CASSDSTGYGYTF. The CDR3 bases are TGTGCCAGCAGTGATTCAACAGGCTATGGCTACACCTTC.

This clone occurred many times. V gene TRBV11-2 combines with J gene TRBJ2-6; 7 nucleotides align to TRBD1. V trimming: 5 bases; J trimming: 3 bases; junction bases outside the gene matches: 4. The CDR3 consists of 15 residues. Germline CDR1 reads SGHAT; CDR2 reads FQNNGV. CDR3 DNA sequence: TGTGCCAGCAGCCCAGACAGGGTTGGGGCCAACGTCCTGACTTTC. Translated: CASSPDRVGANVLTF.

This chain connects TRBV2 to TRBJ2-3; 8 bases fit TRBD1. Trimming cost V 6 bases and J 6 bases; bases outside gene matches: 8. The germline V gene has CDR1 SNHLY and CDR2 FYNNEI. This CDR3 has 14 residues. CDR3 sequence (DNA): TGTGCCAGCAGACTCGGACAGGGACCCGATACGCAGTATTTT. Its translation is CASRLGQGPDTQYF.

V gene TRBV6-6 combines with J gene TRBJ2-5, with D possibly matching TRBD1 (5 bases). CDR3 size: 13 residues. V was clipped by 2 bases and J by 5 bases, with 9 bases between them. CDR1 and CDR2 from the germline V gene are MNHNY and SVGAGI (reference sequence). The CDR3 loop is CASSYRAGETQYF. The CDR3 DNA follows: TGTGCCAGCAGTTACAGGGCAGGGGAGACCCAGTACTTC.

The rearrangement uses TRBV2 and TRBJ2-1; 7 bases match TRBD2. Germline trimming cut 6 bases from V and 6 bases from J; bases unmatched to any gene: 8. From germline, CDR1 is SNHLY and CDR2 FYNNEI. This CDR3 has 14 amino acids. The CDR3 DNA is TGTGCCAGCAGCACCCAGCGGGACGGCAATGAGCAGTTCTTC. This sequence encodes CASSTQRDGNEQFF.

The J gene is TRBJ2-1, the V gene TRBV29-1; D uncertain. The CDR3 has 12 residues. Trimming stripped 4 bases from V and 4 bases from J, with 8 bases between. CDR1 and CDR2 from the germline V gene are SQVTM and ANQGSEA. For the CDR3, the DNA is TGCAGCGTTGCCCGACCGTACAATGAGCAGTTCTTC. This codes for CSVARPYNEQFF.

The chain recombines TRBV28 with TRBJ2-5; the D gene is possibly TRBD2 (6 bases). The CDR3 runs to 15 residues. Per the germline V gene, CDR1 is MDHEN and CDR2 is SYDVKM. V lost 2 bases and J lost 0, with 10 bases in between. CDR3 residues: CASSLARGYQETQYF. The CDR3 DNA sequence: TGTGCCAGCAGTTTAGCCCGGGGGTACCAAGAGACCCAGTACTTC.

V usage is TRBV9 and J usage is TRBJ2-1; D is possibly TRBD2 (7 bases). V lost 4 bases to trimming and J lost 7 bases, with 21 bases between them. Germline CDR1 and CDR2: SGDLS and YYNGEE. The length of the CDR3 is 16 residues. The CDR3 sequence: CASSPWGGTGGNEQFF. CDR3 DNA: TGTGCCAGCAGCCCCTGGGGGGGCACGGGAGGTAATGAGCAGTTCTTC.

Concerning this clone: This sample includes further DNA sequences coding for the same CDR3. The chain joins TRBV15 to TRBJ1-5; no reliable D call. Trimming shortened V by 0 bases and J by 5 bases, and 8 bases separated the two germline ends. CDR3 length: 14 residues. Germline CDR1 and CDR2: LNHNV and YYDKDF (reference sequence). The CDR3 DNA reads TGTGCCACCAGCAGAGATGTCCGGGATCAGCCCCAGCATTTT. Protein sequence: CATSRDVRDQPQHF.

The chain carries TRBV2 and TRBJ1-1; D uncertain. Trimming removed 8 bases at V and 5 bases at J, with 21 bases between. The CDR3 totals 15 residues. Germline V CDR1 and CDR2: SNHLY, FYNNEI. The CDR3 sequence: CASSLRRSGGTEAFF. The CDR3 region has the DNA TGTGCCAGCTCCCTAAGGAGGTCGGGCGGAACTGAAGCTTTCTTT.

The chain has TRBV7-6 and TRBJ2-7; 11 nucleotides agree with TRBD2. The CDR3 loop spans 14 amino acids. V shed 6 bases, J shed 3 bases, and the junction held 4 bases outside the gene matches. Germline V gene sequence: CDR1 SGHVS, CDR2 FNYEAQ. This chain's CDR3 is CASSSGRANYEQYF. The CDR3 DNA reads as TGTGCCAGCAGTAGCGGGAGGGCTAACTACGAGCAGTACTTC.

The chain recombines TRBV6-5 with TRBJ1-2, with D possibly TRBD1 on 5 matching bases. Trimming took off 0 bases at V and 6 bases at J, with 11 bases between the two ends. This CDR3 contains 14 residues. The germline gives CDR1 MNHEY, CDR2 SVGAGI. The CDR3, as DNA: TGTGCCAGCAGTTACTCTGCAGGGTTTAATGGCTACACCTTC. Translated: CASSYSAGFNGYTF.

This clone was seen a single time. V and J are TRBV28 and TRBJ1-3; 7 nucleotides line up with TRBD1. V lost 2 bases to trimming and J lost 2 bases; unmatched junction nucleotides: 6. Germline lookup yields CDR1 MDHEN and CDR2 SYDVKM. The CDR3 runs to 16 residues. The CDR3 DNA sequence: TGTGCCAGCAGTTTAGCGGACAGGTTTGCTGGAAACACCATATATTTT. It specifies CASSLADRFAGNTIYF.

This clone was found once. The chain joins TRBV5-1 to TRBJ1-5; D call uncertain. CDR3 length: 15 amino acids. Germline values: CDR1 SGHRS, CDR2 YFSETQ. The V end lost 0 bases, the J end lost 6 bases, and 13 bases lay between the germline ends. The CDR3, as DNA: TGCGCCAGCAGCTTGGTGGGTGGGGTGGGTCAGCCCCAGCATTTT. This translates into CASSLVGGVGQPQHF.

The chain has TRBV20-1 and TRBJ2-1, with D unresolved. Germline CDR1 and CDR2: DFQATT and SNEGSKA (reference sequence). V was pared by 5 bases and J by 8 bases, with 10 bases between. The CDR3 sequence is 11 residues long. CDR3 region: CSAESGDEQFF. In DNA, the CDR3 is TGCAGTGCTGAGTCAGGTGATGAGCAGTTCTTC.

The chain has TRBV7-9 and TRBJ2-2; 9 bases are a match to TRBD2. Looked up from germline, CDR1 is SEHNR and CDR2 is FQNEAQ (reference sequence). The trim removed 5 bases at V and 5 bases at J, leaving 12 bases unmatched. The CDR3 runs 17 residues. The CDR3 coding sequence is TGTGCCAGCAGCGCACCGAATAGCGGGAGACGGACCGGGGAGCTGTTTTTT. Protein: CASSAPNSGRRTGELFF.

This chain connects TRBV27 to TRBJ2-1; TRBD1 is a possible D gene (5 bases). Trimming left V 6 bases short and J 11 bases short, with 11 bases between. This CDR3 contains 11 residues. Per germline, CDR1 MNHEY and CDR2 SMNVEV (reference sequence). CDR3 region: CASRLRGQQFF. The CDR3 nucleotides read TGTGCCAGCAGGCTAAGGGGTCAGCAGTTCTTC.

CDR3 protein: CASSPGRANEQFF. DNA for the CDR3: TGTGCCAGCAGCCCAGGGCGGGCGAATGAGCAGTTCTTC. V gene TRBV11-2 combines with J gene TRBJ2-1; D may correspond to TRBD1 or TRBD2 (5 bases each). Germline V gene sequence: CDR1 SGHAT, CDR2 FQNNGV. This CDR3 is built from 13 residues. Trimming took 5 bases from V and 7 from J, leaving 12 bases between them.

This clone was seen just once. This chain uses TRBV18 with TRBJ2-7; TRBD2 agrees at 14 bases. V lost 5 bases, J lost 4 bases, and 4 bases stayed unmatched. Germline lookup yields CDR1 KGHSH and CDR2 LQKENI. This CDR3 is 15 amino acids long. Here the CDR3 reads CASSSGLAGAYEQYF. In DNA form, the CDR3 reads TGTGCCAGCTCATCGGGACTAGCGGGAGCGTACGAGCAGTACTTC.

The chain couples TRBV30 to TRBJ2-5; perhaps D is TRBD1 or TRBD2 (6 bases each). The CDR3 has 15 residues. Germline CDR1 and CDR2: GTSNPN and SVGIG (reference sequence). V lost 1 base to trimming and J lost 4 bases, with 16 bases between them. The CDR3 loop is CAWSADRPGVETQYF. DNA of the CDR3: TGTGCCTGGAGTGCGGACAGACCGGGGGTAGAGACCCAGTACTTC.